The 20 T cell receptor beta chains presented below share a single source sample, sequenced in a study of blood T cells in healthy people across ages. Then a second PCR, running roughly 7 to 11 cycles, was carried out with a sample-barcoded 5' primer and a J-beta primer mix. TCRdb re-called the 5' RACE reads through MiXCR, storing one row per CDR3 protein. The sample contains hundreds of thousands of distinct CDR3 sequences, 40% to 50% of which appear only once. Source material: blood. The receptors were sampled from a man aged 55 to 70 in good health.

The chain links TRBV6-6 to TRBJ1-4, with D possibly matching TRBD1 (6 bases). The CDR3 contains 16 residues. Between the trimmed V and J ends, which lost 4 bases and 8 bases, there was a span of 20 bases. Germline lookup yields CDR1 MNHNY and CDR2 SVGAGI (reference sequence). This chain's CDR3 is CASSSTQVQGWEKLFF. The CDR3 coding sequence is TGTGCCAGCAGTTCAACGCAAGTACAGGGTTGGGAAAAACTGTTTTTT.

This clonotype turned up a few times. The rearrangement links TRBV18 to TRBJ1-2; unclear D gene. CDR1 is KGHSH and CDR2 is LQKENI in the germline V gene. The CDR3 covers 13 residues. V was clipped by 2 bases and J by 3 bases, with 7 bases between them. Written as DNA, the CDR3 is TGTGCCAGCTCACCAGTCACAGACTATGGCTACACCTTC. This codes for CASSPVTDYGYTF.

The chain recombines TRBV4-1 with TRBJ1-3; D gene uncertain. The CDR3 runs 12 residues. Germline CDR1 is MGHRA and CDR2 is YSYEKL. V was pared by 0 bases and J by 5 bases, with 2 bases between. In DNA form, the CDR3 reads TGCGCCAGCAGCCAAGATAGAAACACCATATATTTT. Translated: CASSQDRNTIYF.

Concerning this clonotype itself: The CDR3 does not end in the conserved phenylalanine or tryptophan, so this is likely a read error. The chain combines TRBV7-2 with TRBJ2-4; D may be TRBD2 (5 bases). The J call may be mistaken, given a closer DNA end match to TRBJ2-7. CDR1 and CDR2 (germline): SGHTA, FQGNSA. The CDR3 extends over 14 amino acids. Written as DNA, the CDR3 is TGTGCCAGCAGCCGGGATAAGGGTATCTACGAGCAGTACTTA. Translated: CASSRDKGIYEQYL.

V and J are TRBV7-9 and TRBJ2-7; the D is unclear. CDR3 size: 14 residues. V was shortened by 1 base and J by 6 bases, with 13 bases between the two germline ends. CDR1 SEHNR and CDR2 FQNEAQ come from the germline V gene (reference sequence). CDR3 DNA sequence: TGTGCCAGCAGCTTAGAAATGGTTTCAGCCGAGCAGTACTTC. Translated: CASSLEMVSAEQYF.

The sample holds a few counts of this clonotype. The chain joins TRBV15 to TRBJ2-7; D is ambiguous. V was shortened by 0 bases and J by 1 base, with 7 bases between the two germline ends. The germline CDR1 and CDR2 sequences are LNHNV and YYDKDF (reference sequence). The length of the CDR3 is 14 residues. For the CDR3, the DNA is TGTGCCACCAGCAGAGATGGCAGGTCCTACGAGCAGTACTTC. Translated, it gives CATSRDGRSYEQYF.

The chain couples TRBV6-2 or TRBV6-3 to TRBJ1-2; D is unresolved. Germline V CDR1 and CDR2: MNHEY, SVGEGT. Trimming removed 4 bases at V and 5 bases at J, with 8 bases between. The CDR3 is made up of 12 amino acids. CDR3 DNA: TGTGCCAGCAGTTGGACTCAGTATGGCTACACCTTC. As protein: CASSWTQYGYTF.

Points on this clonotype: This clone may be a read error of a much larger clone one base away. This chain links TRBV28 with TRBJ2-5; no firm D call. The V end lost 6 bases, the J end lost 11 bases, and 16 bases lay between the germline ends. Per the germline V gene, CDR1 is MDHEN and CDR2 is SYDVKM. This CDR3 region has 12 residues. The CDR3 region has the DNA TGTGCCAGCAGCGATAGTTCGCTGGAGCAGTACTTC. It is translated as CASSDSSLEQYF.

This sequence joins TRBV20-1 and TRBJ1-1; D might be TRBD1 (5 bases). Germline lookup yields CDR1 DFQATT and CDR2 SNEGSKA (reference sequence). The CDR3 runs 11 residues. V dropped 5 bases and J dropped 8 bases, with 12 bases sitting between them. The CDR3 region has the DNA TGCAGTGCTGGCAGATGGGGGGAAGCTTTCTTT. It encodes CSAGRWGEAFF.

This clonotype appeared many times. J is TRBJ2-1 and V is TRBV29-1; 7 bases fit TRBD2. The germline gives CDR1 SQVTM, CDR2 ANQGSEA. V gave up 4 bases and J gave up 0 bases; unmatched junction bases: 6. The length of the CDR3 is 15 residues. This CDR3 is CSVVAGPHSYNEQFF. CDR3 in DNA: TGCAGCGTTGTAGCGGGCCCCCACTCCTACAATGAGCAGTTCTTC.

The J gene is TRBJ2-5, the V gene TRBV10-3, with D unclear. This CDR3 is built from 11 residues. Deletions cut 3 bases from V and 5 bases from J, with 4 bases between. Germline CDR1 ENHRY, CDR2 SYGVKD. CDR3 bases: TGTGCCATCAGTGATAGGGAGACCCAGTACTTC. This gives the protein CAISDRETQYF.

This clonotype was observed a handful of times. The chain joins TRBV5-1 to TRBJ2-3, with 8 bases identical to TRBD1. Trimming cost V 4 bases and J 3 bases; bases outside gene matches: 7. Germline V gene lookup returns CDR1 SGHRS and CDR2 YFSETQ. This CDR3 region has 15 residues. Written as DNA, the CDR3 is TGCGCCAGCAGCGATCCGGGACAGGCAACAGATACGCAGTATTTT. Amino acid sequence: CASSDPGQATDTQYF.

This clonotype has just one count. The chain carries TRBV6-2 or TRBV6-3 and TRBJ2-7; perhaps TRBD1 as D (6 bases). Germline CDR1 and CDR2: MNHEY and SVGEGT. CDR3 length: 14 residues. Trimming removed 1 base from V and 3 bases from J, with 10 bases in between. This chain's CDR3 is CASSYYSRGYEQYF. CDR3 DNA sequence: TGTGCCAGCAGTTACTATAGCAGGGGCTACGAGCAGTACTTC.

The J gene is TRBJ1-2, the V gene TRBV7-2, with TRBD1 matching over 7 bases. With 5 bases clipped from V and 6 bases from J, the junction kept 12 bases outside the gene matches. The length of the CDR3 is 15 residues. Germline loops: CDR1 SGHTA, CDR2 FQGNSA. CDR3 in amino acids: CASSGQTGHRHGYTF. CDR3 bases: TGTGCCAGCAGCGGCCAGACAGGGCACCGGCATGGCTACACCTTC.

The V call is TRBV4-3, the J call TRBJ2-1; 11 bases are a match to TRBD2. Near its end, the DNA agrees better with TRBJ2-7, so the J call may be wrong. The CDR3 length is 15 residues. Germline V lookup: CDR1 LGHNA, CDR2 YSLEER. The CDR3 here is CASSQGSGGVYEQYF. The CDR3 bases are TGCGCCAGCAGCCAAGGTAGCGGGGGGGTCTATGAGCAGTACTTC.

The genes are TRBV20-1 and TRBJ2-7; D unclear. Trimming left V 5 bases short and J 12 bases short, with 23 bases between. CDR1 and CDR2 from the germline V gene are DFQATT and SNEGSKA (reference sequence). The CDR3 covers 13 residues. Here the CDR3 reads CSAWTFSSYGRYF. Here the CDR3 DNA reads TGCAGTGCTTGGACGTTTAGCTCCTACGGGCGGTACTTC.

This clonotype was picked up one time. V and J are TRBV27 and TRBJ1-2, with TRBD1 as a possible D gene (5 bases). CDR1 is MNHEY and CDR2 is SMNVEV in the germline V gene (reference sequence). The CDR3 spans 14 residues. V was shortened by 6 bases and J by 8 bases, with 19 bases between the two germline ends. The CDR3 loop reads CASRPEGRVDGYTF. The CDR3 coding sequence is TGTGCCAGCAGGCCCGAGGGCAGGGTAGACGGCTACACCTTC.

This clonotype was seen only a few times. The rearrangement links TRBV20-1 to TRBJ2-7; weak D call: TRBD1 (6 bases). Per the germline V gene, CDR1 is DFQATT and CDR2 is SNEGSKA (reference sequence). The CDR3 covers 13 residues. V was clipped by 4 bases and J by 0 bases, with 10 bases between them. CDR3 loop: CSAIRGDSYEQYF. CDR3 in DNA: TGCAGTGCTATCAGGGGTGACTCCTACGAGCAGTACTTC.

V gene TRBV9 combines with J gene TRBJ2-1, with D possibly TRBD2 on 6 matching bases. The germline V gene encodes CDR1 SGDLS and CDR2 YYNGEE. Trimming cost V 2 bases and J 3 bases, with 12 bases left between them. The CDR3 is 15 residues long. CDR3 DNA: TGTGCCAGCAGCGTCAGTCCGGGACTCTACAATGAGCAGTTCTTC. Translated: CASSVSPGLYNEQFF.

The rearrangement links TRBV7-7 to TRBJ2-4; D remains ambiguous. The DNA end favors TRBJ2-7, so the J call may be wrong. The CDR3 consists of 12 residues. Germline V gives CDR1 SSHAT, CDR2 FNYEAQ (reference sequence). CDR3 in DNA: TGTGCCAGCAGCTGTACGAACTACGAGCAGTACTTC. It yields the protein CASSCTNYEQYF.